This entry lists 32 T cell receptor beta chains sequenced from one sample in a study of blood T cell repertoires in COVID-19. Produced via immunoSEQ multiplex PCR; TCRdb's table is partial and in-frame only. The repertoire holds more than 250,000 clones, about 90% seen once, with under 8% in the top ten. Sample: peripheral blood. Receptors were obtained from a man between 18 and 35 years old who had recovered from COVID-19.

The chain couples TRBV5-1 to TRBJ1-5; tentative D call: TRBD1 (6 bases). CDR3 length: 16 amino acids. Germline V gives CDR1 SGHRS, CDR2 YFSETQ. The ends were cut back, 4 bases at V and 7 bases at J, with 21 bases in the middle. CDR3 region: CASSPTTGKVGQPQHF. CDR3 bases: TGCGCCAGCAGCCCAACCACAGGGAAGGTTGGGCAGCCCCAGCATTTT.

V usage is TRBV7-9 and J usage is TRBJ2-3, with TRBD2 identical over 7 bases. Germline V gene data show CDR1 as SEHNR and CDR2 as FQNEAQ (reference sequence). This CDR3 is 16 amino acids long. V shed 1 base, J shed 4 bases, and the junction held 8 bases outside the gene matches. The CDR3 DNA is TGTGCCAGCAGCTTAGACCCGGGAGGACCCCCAGATACGCAGTATTTT. Its protein is CASSLDPGGPPDTQYF. Full variable domain (remainder filled in from reference TRBV7-9 and TRBJ2-3): DTGVSQNPRHKITKRGQNVTFRCDPISEHNRLYWYRQTLGQGPEFLTYFQNEAQLEKSRLLSDRFSAERPKGSFSTLEIQRTEQGDSAMYLCASSLDPGGPPDTQYFGPGTRLTVL.

V gene TRBV18 combines with J gene TRBJ1-6, with D unclear. The CDR3 spans 13 residues. V lost 4 bases and J lost 3, with 4 bases in between. The germline V gene encodes CDR1 KGHSH and CDR2 LQKENI. In nucleotides, the CDR3 is TGTGCCAGCTCACTAGACTATAATTCACCCCTCCACTTT. As protein: CASSLDYNSPLHF.

The chain couples TRBV23-1 to TRBJ2-7; 8 nucleotides align to TRBD2. TRBV23-1 is flagged as an ORF with uncertain function. V shed 3 bases and J 4 bases; nucleotides not matched to a gene: 14. This CDR3 has 17 residues. The CDR3 DNA reads TGCGCCAGCAGTCAGCCCCGGGGGAGCGGGAGCCCTTACGAGCAGTACTTC. Its protein is CASSQPRGSGSPYEQYF.

The chain recombines TRBV7-3 with TRBJ2-1, with TRBD2 matching over 10 bases. V trimming: 4 bases; J trimming: 2 bases; junction bases outside the gene matches: 2. This CDR3 has 15 residues. Germline assignment: CDR1 SGHTA and CDR2 FQGTGA. The CDR3 is CASSSSGGAYNEQFF. CDR3 in DNA: TGTGCCAGCAGCTCTAGCGGGGGAGCCTACAATGAGCAGTTCTTC. The entire variable domain, with the rest obtained from reference TRBV7-3 and TRBJ2-1, is as follows: GAGVSQTPSNKVTEKGKYVELRCDPISGHTALYWYRQSLGQGPEFLIYFQGTGAADDSGLPNDRFFAVRPEGSVSTLKIQRTERGDSAVYLCASSSSGGAYNEQFFGPGTRLTVL.

About this clone itself: One end of the junction does not line up with germline, which may come from a read error. The chain joins TRBV6-5 to TRBJ2-7; D perhaps matches TRBD1 (6 bases). CDR1 is MNHEY, CDR2 SVGAGI, per germline. The CDR3 loop spans 10 amino acids. The CDR3 sequence: CASNQDRPRF. DNA for the CDR3: TGTGCCAGCAACCAGGACAGACCCCGATTC.

V usage is TRBV4-1 and J usage is TRBJ1-1, with 7 bases aligning to TRBD1. V shed 0 bases and J 3 bases; nucleotides not matched to a gene: 4. The CDR3 runs 15 residues. Germline CDR1 reads MGHRA; CDR2 reads YSYEKL. CDR3 region: CASSQEVTGDTEAFF. DNA for the CDR3: TGCGCCAGCAGCCAAGAGGTTACAGGGGACACTGAAGCTTTCTTT.

The chain combines TRBV4-1 with TRBJ1-1; D uncertain. V lost 1 base to trimming and J lost 7 bases, with 10 bases between them. Germline V gene sequence: CDR1 MGHRA, CDR2 YSYEKL. The CDR3 has 13 amino acids. The CDR3 region is CASSQGRLIEAFF. CDR3 bases: TGCGCCAGCAGCCAAGGCAGGCTGATTGAAGCTTTCTTT.

The V gene is TRBV19, the J gene TRBJ2-3; tentatively, D is TRBD2 (5 bases). Germline CDR1 LNHDA, CDR2 SQIVND (reference sequence). The CDR3 runs to 15 residues. V was trimmed by 3 bases and J by 1 base, leaving 11 bases between them. The CDR3 region has the DNA TGTGCCAGTAGTATTTCTGGACTGCGCACAGATACGCAGTATTTT. It specifies CASSISGLRTDTQYF.

This clone was detected once. CDR3 amino acids: CASSPTGGIGELFF. The CDR3 DNA reads as TGTGCCAGCAGTCCAACGGGGGGCATCGGGGAGCTGTTTTTT. The chain recombines TRBV7-9 with TRBJ2-2; D is perhaps TRBD2 (7 bases). Germline V gives CDR1 SEHNR, CDR2 FQNEAQ (reference sequence). V gave up 6 bases and J gave up 7 bases, with 15 bases separating them. This CDR3 contains 14 residues.

This clone was seen more than once but under ten times. The chain joins TRBV4-3 to TRBJ2-1; no clear D. Trimming cost V 4 bases and J 6 bases, with 4 bases left between them. In germline, CDR1 is LGHNA, CDR2 YSLEER. The CDR3 runs to 11 residues. CDR3 bases: TGCGCCAGCAGCCCGGGCAATGAGCAGTTCTTC. Encoded protein: CASSPGNEQFF.

The chain joins TRBV3-1 (or the pseudogene TRBV3-2) to TRBJ2-2, with D perhaps TRBD2 (6 bases). The CDR3 spans 13 residues. Germline V CDR1 and CDR2: LGHDT, YNNKEL (reference sequence). Trimming removed 5 bases at V and 5 bases at J, with 9 bases between. This CDR3 is CASSTSGTGELFF. In nucleotides, the CDR3 is TGTGCCAGCAGCACCAGCGGGACCGGGGAGCTGTTTTTT.

The rearrangement links TRBV13 to TRBJ2-7; 10 bases match TRBD1. The length of the CDR3 is 14 residues. The germline gives CDR1 PRHDT, CDR2 FYEKMQ (reference sequence). Trimming took 3 bases from V and 7 from J; bases not matched to a gene: 6. CDR3 residues: CASSLDRGVDEQYF. CDR3 DNA sequence: TGTGCCAGCAGCTTGGACAGGGGGGTAGATGAGCAGTACTTC.

The V call is TRBV4-1, the J call TRBJ2-2; 8 bases match TRBD2. Looked up from germline, CDR1 is MGHRA and CDR2 is YSYEKL. This CDR3 is built from 17 residues. V shed 0 bases, J shed 1 base, and the junction held 4 bases outside the gene matches. For the CDR3, the DNA is TGCGCCAGCAGCCAAGAAGGGGCGGGAGGGAACACCGGGGAGCTGTTTTTT. This codes for CASSQEGAGGNTGELFF.

The V and J genes are TRBV19 and TRBJ1-1; TRBD1 matches 7 bases. Germline V gene sequence: CDR1 LNHDA, CDR2 SQIVND (reference sequence). The junction had 6 bases not matched to a gene; V was cut back by 6 bases and J by 5 bases. The CDR3 totals 13 residues. For the CDR3, the DNA is TGTGCCAGTAGGCAGGGGGTGGGTACTGAAGCTTTCTTT. Translation gives CASRQGVGTEAFF.

The chain joins TRBV27 to TRBJ2-5; 7 positions match TRBD1. Germline assignment: CDR1 MNHEY and CDR2 SMNVEV (reference sequence). This CDR3 has 12 amino acids. The ends lost 5 bases at V and 8 bases at J; junction bases unmatched: 5. CDR3 coding DNA: TGTGCCAGCAGTCCTACAGGGGACACCCAGTACTTC. It encodes CASSPTGDTQYF.

The rearrangement uses TRBV7-2 and TRBJ1-6; D is ambiguous. The CDR3 spans 16 residues. The V gene lost 1 base and the J gene lost 11 bases, with 18 bases spanning the gap. The germline V gene encodes CDR1 SGHTA and CDR2 FQGNSA. The CDR3 DNA reads TGTGCCAGCAGCTTAGTTTCGGGGTCTCCTGCGACACCCCTCCACTTT. Its protein is CASSLVSGSPATPLHF. The whole variable domain, filled in from reference TRBV7-2 and TRBJ1-6, reads GAGVSQSPSNKVTEKGKDVELRCDPISGHTALYWYRQSLGQGLEFLIYFQGNSAPDKSGLPSDRFSAERTGGSVSTLTIQRTQQEDSAVYLCASSLVSGSPATPLHFGNGTRLTVT.

The table lists this clone with a count of one. For the CDR3, the DNA is TGCAGCGTCCCTGGTGAGGGAGATCAGACTAAGCAGTACTTC. This encodes CSVPGEGDQTKQYF. The chain couples TRBV29-1 to TRBJ2-7; possible D gene TRBD2, 5 bases. Germline V lookup: CDR1 SQVTM, CDR2 ANQGSEA. Trimming took off 6 bases at V and 8 bases at J, with 23 bases between the two ends. The CDR3 is 14 amino acids.

This CDR3 is CATKGRVRNQPQHF. As DNA, the CDR3 is TGTGCCACCAAAGGGAGGGTTCGGAATCAGCCCCAGCATTTT. The V and J genes are TRBV2 and TRBJ1-5; D is ambiguous. Per the germline V gene, CDR1 is SNHLY and CDR2 is FYNNEI. V lost 10 bases, J lost 4 bases, and 17 bases lay in between. This CDR3 region has 14 residues.

The chain recombines TRBV21-1 with TRBJ2-3; the D segment call TRBD2 is taken from the table without a DNA check. TRBV21-1 is annotated as a pseudogene. The CDR3 has 18 amino acids. The DNA for the CDR3 is TGTGCCAGCAAGGGGACTAGCGGGAGCCTTCTGTCAGCAGATACGCAGTATTTT. Protein product: CASKGTSGSLLSADTQYF.

This sequence joins TRBV7-2 and TRBJ1-3; 7 bases map to TRBD1. With V trimmed by 3 bases and J by 2 bases, 4 bases remained unmatched. From germline, CDR1 is SGHTA and CDR2 FQGNSA. This CDR3 has 15 amino acids. The CDR3 DNA sequence: TGTGCCAGCAGCTTTTCAGGGGGGACTGGAAACACCATATATTTT. It translates to CASSFSGGTGNTIYF.

The gene calls are TRBV6-2 or TRBV6-3 and TRBJ1-1; D is possibly TRBD1 (5 bases). Per germline, CDR1 MNHEY and CDR2 SVGEGT. V was shortened by 1 base and J by 4 bases, with 16 bases between the two germline ends. The CDR3 length is 16 residues. The CDR3 sequence: CASSYFGGAAATEAFF. The CDR3 bases are TGTGCCAGCAGTTACTTTGGTGGGGCGGCCGCCACTGAAGCTTTCTTT.

J is TRBJ2-3 and V is TRBV4-1; D is possibly TRBD2 (5 bases). Germline assignment: CDR1 MGHRA and CDR2 YSYEKL. The CDR3 contains 15 residues. The V end was cut by 5 bases, the J end by 3 bases, with 15 bases between. The CDR3 reads CASSFVEAWTDTQYF. The CDR3 DNA follows: TGCGCCAGCAGCTTCGTGGAGGCTTGGACAGATACGCAGTATTTT.

In DNA, the CDR3 is TGTGCCAGCAGCTTCGTGGGCAGCTACTACGAGCAGTACTTC. Protein product: CASSFVGSYYEQYF. The chain carries TRBV7-9 and TRBJ2-7; D call uncertain. Germline CDR1 is SEHNR and CDR2 is FQNEAQ (reference sequence). This CDR3 region has 14 residues. Trimming shortened V by 3 bases and J by 3 bases, and 12 bases separated the two germline ends. The variable domain in full, with the rest retrieved from reference TRBV7-9 and TRBJ2-7, is DTGVSQNPRHKITKRGQNVTFRCDPISEHNRLYWYRQTLGQGPEFLTYFQNEAQLEKSRLLSDRFSAERPKGSFSTLEIQRTEQGDSAMYLCASSFVGSYYEQYFGPGTRLTVT.

The CDR3 DNA reads as TGTGCCACCAGCAGGAATGGGCGGCGGGATGGCTACACCTTC. This encodes CATSRNGRRDGYTF. This rearrangement joins TRBV15 to TRBJ1-2, with unresolved D. V shed 3 bases and J shed 6 bases, with 14 bases lying between them. CDR3 length: 14 amino acids. Germline-derived CDR1 and CDR2 are LNHNV and YYDKDF (reference sequence).

This chain uses TRBV11-3 with TRBJ2-2, with 11 positions matching TRBD1. With 5 bases clipped from V and 4 bases from J, the junction kept 6 bases outside the gene matches. Per germline, CDR1 SGHNT and CDR2 YENEEA. The CDR3 has 16 residues. CDR3 amino acids: CASSGTGTGGTGELFF. As DNA, the CDR3 is TGTGCCAGCAGCGGGACCGGGACAGGGGGCACCGGGGAGCTGTTTTTT.

The chain links TRBV18 to TRBJ1-6; D gene ambiguous. Trimming shortened V by 2 bases and J by 0 bases, and 8 bases separated the two germline ends. Germline-derived CDR1 and CDR2 are KGHSH and LQKENI. The CDR3 length is 16 residues. Here the CDR3 DNA reads TGTGCCAGCTCACCAAGCCCGAGCTCCTATAATTCACCCCTCCACTTT. Protein: CASSPSPSSYNSPLHF.

The genes are TRBV14 and TRBJ1-2; no reliable D call. The V and J ends lost 2 bases and 2 bases respectively, with 21 bases between them. There are 18 residues in the CDR3. The germline CDR1 and CDR2 sequences are SGHDN and FVKESK. The CDR3 DNA follows: TGTGCCAGCAGCCAATTTAAGGTCAGCCGTGGAGGGAACTATGGCTACACCTTC. This translates into CASSQFKVSRGGNYGYTF.

The chain links TRBV6-1 to TRBJ2-3, with 10 positions matching TRBD2. This CDR3 has 18 residues. V lost 4 bases and J lost 1; bases outside the gene matches: 11. CDR1 and CDR2 (germline): MNHNS, SASEGT. Written as DNA, the CDR3 is TGTGCCAGCAGTGTTATTAGCGGGAGGACGCACGGCACAGATACGCAGTATTTT. Residues: CASSVISGRTHGTDTQYF.

The chain is built from TRBV6-1 and TRBJ2-3, with D hard to call. The CDR3 is 19 residues long. V was pared by 2 bases and J by 0 bases, with 21 bases between. Germline V gene data show CDR1 as MNHNS and CDR2 as SASEGT. The CDR3 here is CASSEYPPIAASSTDTQYF. CDR3 nucleotide sequence: TGTGCCAGCAGTGAATACCCCCCCATAGCCGCCTCTAGCACAGATACGCAGTATTTT.

The chain employs TRBV29-1 and TRBJ2-1; the match to TRBD1 covers 11 bases. The CDR3 runs to 18 residues. Germline V gene data show CDR1 as SQVTM and CDR2 as ANQGSEA. Trimming took 4 bases from V and 3 from J; bases not matched to a gene: 14. The CDR3 sequence: CSVGKVPGQGGGYNEQFF. The CDR3 coding sequence is TGCAGCGTTGGAAAAGTCCCGGGACAGGGGGGAGGCTACAATGAGCAGTTCTTC.

The chain has TRBV20-1 and TRBJ1-5; 9 nucleotides align to TRBD1. Trimming cost V 3 bases and J 4 bases; bases outside gene matches: 10. This CDR3 comprises 16 residues. CDR1 and CDR2 from the germline V gene are DFQATT and SNEGSKA (reference sequence). This chain's CDR3 is CSASRSGQGMNQPQHF. CDR3 nucleotides: TGCAGTGCTAGTCGGTCCGGACAGGGGATGAATCAGCCCCAGCATTTT.